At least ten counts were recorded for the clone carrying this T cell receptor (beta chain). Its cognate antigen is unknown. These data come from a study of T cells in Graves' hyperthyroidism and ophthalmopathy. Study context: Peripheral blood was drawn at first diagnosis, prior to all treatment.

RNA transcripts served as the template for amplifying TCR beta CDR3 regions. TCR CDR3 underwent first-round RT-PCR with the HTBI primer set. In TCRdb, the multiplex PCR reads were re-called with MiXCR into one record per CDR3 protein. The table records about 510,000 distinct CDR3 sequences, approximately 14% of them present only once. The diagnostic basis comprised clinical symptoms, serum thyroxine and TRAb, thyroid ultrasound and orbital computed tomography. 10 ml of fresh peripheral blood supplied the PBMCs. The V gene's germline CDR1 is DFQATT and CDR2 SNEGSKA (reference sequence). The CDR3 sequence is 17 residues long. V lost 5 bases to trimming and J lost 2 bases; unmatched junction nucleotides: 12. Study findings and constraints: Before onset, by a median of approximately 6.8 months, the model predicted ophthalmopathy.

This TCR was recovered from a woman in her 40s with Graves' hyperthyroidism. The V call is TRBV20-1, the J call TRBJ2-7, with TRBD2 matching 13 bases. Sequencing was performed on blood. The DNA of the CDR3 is TGCAGTGCTGGACCTACAGGGACTAGCGGGGTAGCCTACGAGCAGTACTTC. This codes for CSAGPTGTSGVAYEQYF.